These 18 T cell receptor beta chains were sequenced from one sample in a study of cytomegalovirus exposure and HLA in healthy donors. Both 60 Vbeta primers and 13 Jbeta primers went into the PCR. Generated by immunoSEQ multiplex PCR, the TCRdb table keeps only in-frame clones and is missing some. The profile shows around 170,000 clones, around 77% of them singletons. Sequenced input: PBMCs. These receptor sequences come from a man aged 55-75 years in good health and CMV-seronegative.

CDR3 DNA sequence: TGTGCCAGCAGCTTATATGGGACAGGGGATGGCTACACCTTC. Residues: CASSLYGTGDGYTF. This chain joins TRBV7-9 and TRBJ1-2, with 10 bases that match TRBD1. Germline assignment: CDR1 SEHNR and CDR2 FQNEAQ (reference sequence). The V and J ends lost 2 bases and 6 bases, in that order; junction bases with no gene match: 3. This CDR3 comprises 14 residues.

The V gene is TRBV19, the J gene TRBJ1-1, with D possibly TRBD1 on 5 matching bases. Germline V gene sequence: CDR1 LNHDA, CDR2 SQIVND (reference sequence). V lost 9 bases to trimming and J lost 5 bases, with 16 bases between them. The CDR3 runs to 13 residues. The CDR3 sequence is CASKQGVQTEAFF. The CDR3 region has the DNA TGTGCCAGCAAACAAGGGGTACAGACTGAAGCTTTCTTT.

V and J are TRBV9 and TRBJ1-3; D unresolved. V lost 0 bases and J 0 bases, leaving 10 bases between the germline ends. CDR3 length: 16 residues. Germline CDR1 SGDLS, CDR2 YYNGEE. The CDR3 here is CASSVDLAFSGNTIYF. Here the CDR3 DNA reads TGTGCCAGCAGCGTAGATCTGGCCTTCTCTGGAAACACCATATATTTT.

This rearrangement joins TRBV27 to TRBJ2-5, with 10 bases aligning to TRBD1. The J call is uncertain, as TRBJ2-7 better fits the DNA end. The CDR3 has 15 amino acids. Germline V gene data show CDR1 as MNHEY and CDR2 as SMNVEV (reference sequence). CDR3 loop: CASSPRGQGAYEQYF. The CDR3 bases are TGTGCCAGCAGTCCGCGAGGACAGGGGGCCTACGAGCAGTACTTC.

CDR3 sequence (DNA): TGCGCCAGCAGCCATAGACTAGCGGACGCTCGCAATGAGCAGTTCTTC. Translated: CASSHRLADARNEQFF. The V gene is TRBV4-1, the J gene TRBJ2-1; 9 nucleotides agree with TRBD2. In germline, CDR1 is MGHRA, CDR2 YSYEKL. V was clipped by 3 bases and J by 6 bases; unmatched bases: 9. CDR3 size: 16 residues.

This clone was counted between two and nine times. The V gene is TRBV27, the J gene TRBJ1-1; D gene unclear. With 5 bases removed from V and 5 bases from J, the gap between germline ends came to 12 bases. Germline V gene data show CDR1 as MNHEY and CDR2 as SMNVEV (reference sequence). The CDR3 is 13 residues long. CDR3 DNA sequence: TGTGCCAGCAGTGCCTACCTGAGGACTGAAGCTTTCTTT. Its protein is CASSAYLRTEAFF.

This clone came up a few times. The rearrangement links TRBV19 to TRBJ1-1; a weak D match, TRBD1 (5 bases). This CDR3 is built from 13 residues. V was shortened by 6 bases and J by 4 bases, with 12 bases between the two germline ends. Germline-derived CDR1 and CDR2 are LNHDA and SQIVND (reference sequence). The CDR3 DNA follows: TGTGCCAGTAGGCGCCAGGGCGGCACTGAAGCTTTCTTT. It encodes CASRRQGGTEAFF.

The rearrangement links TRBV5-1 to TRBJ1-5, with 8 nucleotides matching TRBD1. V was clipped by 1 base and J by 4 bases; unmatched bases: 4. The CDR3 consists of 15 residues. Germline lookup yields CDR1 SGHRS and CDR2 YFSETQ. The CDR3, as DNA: TGCGCCAGCAGCTTGTCAGGGGGCGAGAATCAGCCCCAGCATTTT. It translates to CASSLSGGENQPQHF.

The CDR3 here is CSMGGAGYGDEQFF. Written as DNA, the CDR3 is TGCAGTATGGGGGGGGCTGGGTATGGTGATGAGCAGTTCTTC. The chain employs TRBV29-1 and TRBJ2-1; possible D gene TRBD2, 7 bases. This CDR3 comprises 14 residues. CDR1 and CDR2 (germline): SQVTM, ANQGSEA.

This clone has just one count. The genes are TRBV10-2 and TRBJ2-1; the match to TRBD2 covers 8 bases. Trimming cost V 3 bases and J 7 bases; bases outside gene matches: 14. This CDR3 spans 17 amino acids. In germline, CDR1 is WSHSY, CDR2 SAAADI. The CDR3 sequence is CASSDLRGGAPKNEQFF. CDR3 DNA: TGCGCCAGCAGTGACCTCCGGGGGGGAGCACCTAAGAATGAGCAGTTCTTC.

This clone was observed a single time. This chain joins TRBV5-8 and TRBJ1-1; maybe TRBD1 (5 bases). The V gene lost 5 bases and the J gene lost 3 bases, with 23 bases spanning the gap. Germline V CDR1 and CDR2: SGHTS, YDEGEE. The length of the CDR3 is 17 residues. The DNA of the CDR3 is TGTGCCAGCAGTTCACAGGTTCGTGACAGTTTGGACACTGAAGCTTTCTTT. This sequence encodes CASSSQVRDSLDTEAFF.

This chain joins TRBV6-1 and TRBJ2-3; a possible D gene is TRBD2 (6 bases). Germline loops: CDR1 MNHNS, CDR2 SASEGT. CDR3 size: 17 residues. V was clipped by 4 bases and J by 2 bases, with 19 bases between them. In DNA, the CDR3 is TGTGCCAGCAGTGGGTGGTTCGGGCGGGGAATCACAGATACGCAGTATTTT. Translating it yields CASSGWFGRGITDTQYF.

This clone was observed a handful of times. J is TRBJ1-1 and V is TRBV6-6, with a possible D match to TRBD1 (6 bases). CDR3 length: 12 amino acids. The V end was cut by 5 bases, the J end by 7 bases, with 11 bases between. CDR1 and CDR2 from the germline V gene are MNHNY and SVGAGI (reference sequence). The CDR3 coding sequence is TGTGCCAGCAGTAAACTACAGGGTGAAGCTTTCTTT. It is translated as CASSKLQGEAFF.

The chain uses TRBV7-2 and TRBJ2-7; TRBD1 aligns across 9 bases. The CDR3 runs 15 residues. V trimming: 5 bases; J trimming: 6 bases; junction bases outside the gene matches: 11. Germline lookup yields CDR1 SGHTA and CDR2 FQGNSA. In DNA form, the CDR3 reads TGTGCCAGCAGCGCTACGCCGGGACAGGGTGGCGAGCAGTACTTC. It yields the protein CASSATPGQGGEQYF.

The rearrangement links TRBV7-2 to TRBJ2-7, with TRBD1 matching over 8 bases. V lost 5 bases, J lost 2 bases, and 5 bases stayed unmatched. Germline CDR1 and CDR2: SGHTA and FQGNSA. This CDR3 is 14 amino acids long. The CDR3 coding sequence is TGTGCCAGCAGCCAGGGGGCAGGGCCCTACGAGCAGTACTTC. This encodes CASSQGAGPYEQYF.

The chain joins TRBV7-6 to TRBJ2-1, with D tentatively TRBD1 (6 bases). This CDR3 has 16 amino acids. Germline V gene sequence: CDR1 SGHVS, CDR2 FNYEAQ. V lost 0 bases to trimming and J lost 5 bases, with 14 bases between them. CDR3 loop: CASSLATGKKDNEQFF. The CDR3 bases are TGTGCCAGCAGCTTAGCGACAGGTAAAAAAGACAATGAGCAGTTCTTC. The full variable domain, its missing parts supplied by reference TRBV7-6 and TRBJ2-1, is GAGVSQSPRYKVTKRGQDVALRCDPISGHVSLYWYRQALGQGPEFLTYFNYEAQQDKSGLPNDRFSAERPEGSISTLTIQRTEQRDSAMYRCASSLATGKKDNEQFFGPGTRLTVL.

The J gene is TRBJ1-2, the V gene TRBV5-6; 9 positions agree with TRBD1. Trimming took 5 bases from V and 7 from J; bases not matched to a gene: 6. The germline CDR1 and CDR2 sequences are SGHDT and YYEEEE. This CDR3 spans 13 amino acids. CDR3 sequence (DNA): TGTGCCAGCAGTCGGGACAGGGTGGGTGGCTACACCTTC. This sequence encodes CASSRDRVGGYTF.

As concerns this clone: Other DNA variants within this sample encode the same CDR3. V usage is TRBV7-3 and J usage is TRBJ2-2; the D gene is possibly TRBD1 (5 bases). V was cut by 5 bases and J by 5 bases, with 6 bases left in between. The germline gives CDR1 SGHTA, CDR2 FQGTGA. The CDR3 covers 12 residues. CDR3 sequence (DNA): TGTGCCAGCAGCCAGGGAACCGGGGAGCTGTTTTTT. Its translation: CASSQGTGELFF. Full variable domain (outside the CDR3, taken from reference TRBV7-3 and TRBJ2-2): GAGVSQTPSNKVTEKGKYVELRCDPISGHTALYWYRQSLGQGPEFLIYFQGTGAADDSGLPNDRFFAVRPEGSVSTLKIQRTERGDSAVYLCASSQGTGELFFGEGSRLTVL.